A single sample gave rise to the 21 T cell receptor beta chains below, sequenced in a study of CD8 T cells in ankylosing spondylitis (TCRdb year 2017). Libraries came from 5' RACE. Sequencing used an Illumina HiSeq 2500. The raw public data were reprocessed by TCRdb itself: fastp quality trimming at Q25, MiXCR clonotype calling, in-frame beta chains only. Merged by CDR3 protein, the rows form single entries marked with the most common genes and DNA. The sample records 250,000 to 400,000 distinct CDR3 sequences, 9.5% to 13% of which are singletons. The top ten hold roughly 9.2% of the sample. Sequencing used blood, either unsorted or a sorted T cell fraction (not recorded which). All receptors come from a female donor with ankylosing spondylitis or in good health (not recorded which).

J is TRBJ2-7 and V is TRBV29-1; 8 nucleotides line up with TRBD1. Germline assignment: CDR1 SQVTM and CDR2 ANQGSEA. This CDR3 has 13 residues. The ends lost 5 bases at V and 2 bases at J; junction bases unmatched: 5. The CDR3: CSVSGGPTYEQYF. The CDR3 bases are TGCAGCGTTTCAGGGGGCCCCACCTACGAGCAGTACTTC.

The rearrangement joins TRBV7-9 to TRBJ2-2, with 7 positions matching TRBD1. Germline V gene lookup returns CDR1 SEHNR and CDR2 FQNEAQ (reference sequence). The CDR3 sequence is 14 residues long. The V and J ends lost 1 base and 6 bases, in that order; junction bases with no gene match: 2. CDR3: CASSLVGGAGELFF. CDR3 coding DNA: TGTGCCAGCAGCTTAGTAGGGGGCGCCGGGGAGCTGTTTTTT.

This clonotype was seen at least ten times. The CDR3 protein is CSAWLQPGSPLHF. The CDR3 nucleotides are TGCAGTGCCTGGCTGCAGCCTGGTTCACCCCTCCACTTT. The rearrangement joins TRBV20-1 to TRBJ1-6; D ambiguous. V was pared by 6 bases and J by 9 bases, with 15 bases between. The CDR3 is made up of 13 amino acids. In germline, CDR1 is DFQATT, CDR2 SNEGSKA (reference sequence).

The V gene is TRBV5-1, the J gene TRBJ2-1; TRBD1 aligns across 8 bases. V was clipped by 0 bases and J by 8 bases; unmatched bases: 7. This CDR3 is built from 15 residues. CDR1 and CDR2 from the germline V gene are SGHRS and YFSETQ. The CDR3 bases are TGCGCCAGCAGCTTGGGCCAGGGGGCCAGGGATGAGCAGTTCTTC. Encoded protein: CASSLGQGARDEQFF.

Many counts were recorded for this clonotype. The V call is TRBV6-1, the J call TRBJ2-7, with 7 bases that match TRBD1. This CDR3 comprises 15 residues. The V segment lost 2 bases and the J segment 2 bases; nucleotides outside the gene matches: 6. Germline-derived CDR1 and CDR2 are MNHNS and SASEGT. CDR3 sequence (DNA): TGTGCCAGCAGTGAACCATCGGGACAGCCCTACGAGCAGTACTTC. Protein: CASSEPSGQPYEQYF.

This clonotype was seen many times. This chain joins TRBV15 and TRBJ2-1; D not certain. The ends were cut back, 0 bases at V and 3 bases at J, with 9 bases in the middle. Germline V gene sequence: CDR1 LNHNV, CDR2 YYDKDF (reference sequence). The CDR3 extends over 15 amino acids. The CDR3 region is CATSRDKNGYNEQFF. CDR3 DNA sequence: TGTGCCACCAGCAGAGATAAGAACGGCTACAATGAGCAGTTCTTC.

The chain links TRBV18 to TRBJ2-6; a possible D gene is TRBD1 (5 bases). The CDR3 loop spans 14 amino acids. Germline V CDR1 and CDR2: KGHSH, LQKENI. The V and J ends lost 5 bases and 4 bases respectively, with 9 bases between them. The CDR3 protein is CASSSGFGANVLTF. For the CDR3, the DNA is TGTGCCAGCTCATCAGGGTTCGGGGCCAACGTCCTGACTTTC.

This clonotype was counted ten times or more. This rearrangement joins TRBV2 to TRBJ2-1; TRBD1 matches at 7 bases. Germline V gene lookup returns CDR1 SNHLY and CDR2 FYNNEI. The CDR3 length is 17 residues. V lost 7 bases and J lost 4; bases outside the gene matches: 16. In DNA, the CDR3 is TGTGCCAGCACCGAGTTGGTTGGGACAGCTATTTACAATGAGCAGTTCTTC. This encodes CASTELVGTAIYNEQFF.

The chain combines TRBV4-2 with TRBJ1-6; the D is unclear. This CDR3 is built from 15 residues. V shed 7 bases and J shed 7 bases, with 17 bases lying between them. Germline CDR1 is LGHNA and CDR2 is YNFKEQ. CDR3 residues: CASTKVLEGNSPLHF. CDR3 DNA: TGTGCCAGCACCAAAGTGTTGGAGGGCAATTCACCCCTCCACTTT.

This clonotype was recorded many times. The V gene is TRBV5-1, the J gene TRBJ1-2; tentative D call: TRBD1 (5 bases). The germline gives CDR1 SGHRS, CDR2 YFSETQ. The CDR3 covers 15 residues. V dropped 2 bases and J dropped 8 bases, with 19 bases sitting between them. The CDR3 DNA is TGCGCCAGCAGCTTAGGCGCCGGGACCCAAGGGGGCTACACCTTC. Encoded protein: CASSLGAGTQGGYTF.

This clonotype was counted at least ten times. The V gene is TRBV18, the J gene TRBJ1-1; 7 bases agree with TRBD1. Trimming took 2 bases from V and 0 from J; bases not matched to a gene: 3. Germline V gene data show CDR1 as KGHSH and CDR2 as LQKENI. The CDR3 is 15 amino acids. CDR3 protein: CASSPLTGMNTEAFF. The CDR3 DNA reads TGTGCCAGCTCACCATTGACAGGGATGAACACTGAAGCTTTCTTT.

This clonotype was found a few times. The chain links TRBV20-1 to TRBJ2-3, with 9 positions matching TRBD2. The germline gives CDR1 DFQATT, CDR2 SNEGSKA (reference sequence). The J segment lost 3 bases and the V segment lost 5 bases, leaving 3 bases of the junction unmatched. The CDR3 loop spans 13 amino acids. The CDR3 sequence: CSAGSGGTDTQYF. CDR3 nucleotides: TGCAGTGCTGGTAGCGGGGGAACAGATACGCAGTATTTT.

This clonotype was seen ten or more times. CDR3 coding DNA: TGTGCCATCACTCGCGGGACAGGGCCCAATGAGCAGTTCTTC. Translated, it gives CAITRGTGPNEQFF. The chain couples TRBV10-3 to TRBJ2-1; 9 bases are shared with TRBD1. The CDR3 covers 14 residues. The V gene's germline CDR1 is ENHRY and CDR2 SYGVKD. V lost 7 bases, J lost 6 bases, and 7 bases stayed unmatched.

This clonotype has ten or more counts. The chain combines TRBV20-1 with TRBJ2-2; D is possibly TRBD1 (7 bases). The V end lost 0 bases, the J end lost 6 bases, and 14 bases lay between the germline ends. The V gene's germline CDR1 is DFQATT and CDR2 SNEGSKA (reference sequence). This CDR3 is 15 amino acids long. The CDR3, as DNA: TGCAGTGCTAGAGATGGGGCAGGGGGGCCCGGGGAGCTGTTTTTT. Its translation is CSARDGAGGPGELFF.

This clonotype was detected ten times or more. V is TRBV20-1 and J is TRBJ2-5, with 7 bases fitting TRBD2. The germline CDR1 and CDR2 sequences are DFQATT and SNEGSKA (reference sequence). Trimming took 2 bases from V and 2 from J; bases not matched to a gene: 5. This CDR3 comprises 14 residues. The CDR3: CSARSPSGQETQYF. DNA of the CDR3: TGCAGTGCTAGATCTCCTAGCGGACAAGAGACCCAGTACTTC.

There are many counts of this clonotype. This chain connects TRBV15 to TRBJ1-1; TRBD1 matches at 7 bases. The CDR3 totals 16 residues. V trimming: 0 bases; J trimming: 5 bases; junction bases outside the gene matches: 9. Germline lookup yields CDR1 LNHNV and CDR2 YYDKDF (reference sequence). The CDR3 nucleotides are TGTGCCACCAGCAGAGATGAAAGAGGGGGCGAGACTGAAGCTTTCTTT. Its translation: CATSRDERGGETEAFF. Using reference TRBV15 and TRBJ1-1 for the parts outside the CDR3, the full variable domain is DAMVIQNPRYQVTQFGKPVTLSCSQTLNHNVMYWYQQKSSQAPKLLFHYYDKDFNNEADTPDNFQSRRPNTSFCFLDIRSPGLGDTAMYLCATSRDERGGETEAFFGQGTRLTVV.

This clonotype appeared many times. The CDR3 sequence: CASSSPAKWGGSEQYF. Here the CDR3 DNA reads TGTGCCAGCAGTTCCCCCGCTAAGTGGGGGGGAAGCGAGCAGTACTTC. This chain links TRBV12-3 or TRBV12-4 with TRBJ2-7; 7 nucleotides match TRBD2. The CDR3 extends over 16 amino acids. V was pared by 4 bases and J by 6 bases, with 15 bases of the junction left unmatched.

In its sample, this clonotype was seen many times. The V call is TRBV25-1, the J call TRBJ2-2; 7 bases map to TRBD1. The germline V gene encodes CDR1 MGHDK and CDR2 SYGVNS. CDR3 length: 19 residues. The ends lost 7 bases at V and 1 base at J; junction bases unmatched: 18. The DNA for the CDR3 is TGTGCCAGCATCCGCATTGGGACAGCGAGGAACGAGAACACCGGGGAGCTGTTTTTT. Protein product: CASIRIGTARNENTGELFF.

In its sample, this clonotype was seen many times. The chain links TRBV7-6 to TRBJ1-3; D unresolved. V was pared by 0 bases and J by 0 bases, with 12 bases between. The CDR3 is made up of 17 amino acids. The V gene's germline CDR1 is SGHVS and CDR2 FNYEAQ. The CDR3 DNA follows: TGTGCCAGCAGCTTAGCGCGTCCGAGCCCCTCTGGAAACACCATATATTTT. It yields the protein CASSLARPSPSGNTIYF.

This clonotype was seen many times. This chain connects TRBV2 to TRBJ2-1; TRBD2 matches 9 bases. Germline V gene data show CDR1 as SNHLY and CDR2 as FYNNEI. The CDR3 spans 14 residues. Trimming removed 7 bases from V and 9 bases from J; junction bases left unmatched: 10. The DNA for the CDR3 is TGTGCCAGCACCCCGGGACTAGCCTCTCTTGAGCAGTTCTTC. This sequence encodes CASTPGLASLEQFF.

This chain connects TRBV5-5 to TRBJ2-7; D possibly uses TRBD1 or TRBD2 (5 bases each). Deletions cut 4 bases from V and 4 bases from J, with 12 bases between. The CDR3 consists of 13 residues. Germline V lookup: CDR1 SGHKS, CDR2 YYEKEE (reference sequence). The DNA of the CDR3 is TGTGCCAGCAGCCACGGGGACCCTTACGAGCAGTACTTC. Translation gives CASSHGDPYEQYF.